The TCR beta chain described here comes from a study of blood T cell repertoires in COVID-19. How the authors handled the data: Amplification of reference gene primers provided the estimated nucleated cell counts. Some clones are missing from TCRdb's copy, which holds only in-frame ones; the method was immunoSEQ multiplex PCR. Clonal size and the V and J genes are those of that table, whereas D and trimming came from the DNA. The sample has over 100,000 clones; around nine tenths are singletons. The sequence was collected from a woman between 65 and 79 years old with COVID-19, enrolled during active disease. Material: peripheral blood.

This CDR3 is CASSLEDRDYEQYF. The CDR3 DNA is TGCGCCAGCAGCTTGGAGGACAGGGACTACGAGCAGTACTTC. The chain has TRBV5-1 and TRBJ2-7; 8 bases align to TRBD1. Germline loops: CDR1 SGHRS, CDR2 YFSETQ. Trimming at V came to 0 bases and at J to 3 bases, leaving 2 bases not matched to a gene. The CDR3 is made up of 14 amino acids.